Below, 3 T cell receptor beta chains from the same sample are listed, as sequenced in a study of blood T cell repertoires in COVID-19. Using immunoSEQ multiplex PCR, the repertoire was profiled, and TCRdb retains in-frame clones only, with some absent. The sample shows 540,000 or so clones, roughly nine tenths of them seen only once. The sample taken for sequencing was peripheral blood. The receptors come from a woman aged 50 to 65 with COVID-19, enrolled during active disease.

This clone has only one observation. The V call is TRBV28, the J call TRBJ1-1; 7 positions match TRBD1. J gave up 10 bases and V 5 bases, and 19 bases lay outside the gene matches. Per the germline V gene, CDR1 is MDHEN and CDR2 is SYDVKM. The CDR3 has 16 residues. DNA for the CDR3: TGTGCCAGCAGTCAGCCACAGGGGACCTCGGCCTTCCGAGCTTTCTTT. Translated: CASSQPQGTSAFRAFF. Together with reference TRBV28 and TRBJ1-1, the CDR3 gives the full variable domain: DVKVTQSSRYLVKRTGEKVFLECVQDMDHENMFWYRQDPGLGLRLIYFSYDVKMKEKGDIPEGYSVSREKKERFSLILESASTNQTSMYLCASSQPQGTSAFRAFFGQGTRLTVV.

The rearrangement uses TRBV18 and TRBJ2-7; 9 bases line up with TRBD1. The V gene end was trimmed by 3 bases and the J gene end by 2 bases; junction bases not matched to a gene: 8. The CDR3 is 16 residues long. Germline CDR1 KGHSH, CDR2 LQKENI. CDR3 nucleotides: TGTGCCAGCTCACCGGGGACAGGGTATCTTGCCTACGAGCAGTACTTC. Protein: CASSPGTGYLAYEQYF.

This clone was recorded a few times. The chain couples TRBV7-2 to TRBJ2-1; a possible D gene is TRBD2 (6 bases). The ends were cut back, 6 bases at V and 5 bases at J, with 17 bases in the middle. This CDR3 has 15 residues. From germline, CDR1 is SGHTA and CDR2 FQGNSA. The CDR3 loop is CASSHSPGTDNEQFF. The CDR3 DNA reads TGTGCCAGCAGTCACTCCCCGGGGACTGACAATGAGCAGTTCTTC. Full variable domain (outside the CDR3, taken from reference TRBV7-2 and TRBJ2-1): GAGVSQSPSNKVTEKGKDVELRCDPISGHTALYWYRQSLGQGLEFLIYFQGNSAPDKSGLPSDRFSAERTGGSVSTLTIQRTQQEDSAVYLCASSHSPGTDNEQFFGPGTRLTVL.